The 11 T cell receptor beta chains given below trace back to one sample, sequenced in a study of T-cell reconstitution after alpha-beta-depleted transplantation in children. Unique molecular identifiers were used in preparing the TCRbeta library. From the PCR reads, TCRdb called clonotypes with MiXCR, one entry per CDR3 protein. The data show over 400,000 distinct CDR3 sequences, under 15% seen once. The specimen was PBMCs from the stem cell graft donor, collected from the stem cell graft. These receptors came from a human donor who donated a stem cell graft to a child with combined immunodeficiency.

This clonotype was detected a few times. The V call is TRBV20-1, the J call TRBJ1-2; maybe TRBD1 (5 bases). V dropped 0 bases and J dropped 4 bases, with 18 bases sitting between them. CDR3 length: 16 residues. Germline CDR1 DFQATT, CDR2 SNEGSKA (reference sequence). The CDR3 protein is CSARERGRDPFYGYTF. DNA for the CDR3: TGCAGTGCTAGAGAGAGGGGCAGGGACCCCTTCTATGGCTACACCTTC.

The chain employs TRBV12-3 or TRBV12-4 and TRBJ2-5; D call uncertain. Trimming removed 6 bases from V and 2 bases from J, with 13 bases in between. The CDR3 length is 14 residues. The chain's CDR3 is CASSSKPFQETQYF. The CDR3, as DNA: TGTGCCAGCAGCTCTAAGCCCTTTCAAGAGACCCAGTACTTC.

This clonotype was recorded a few times. CDR3 region: CASSFFVETSGSEGTGELFF. Here the CDR3 DNA reads TGTGCCAGCAGTTTTTTTGTTGAGACTAGCGGGAGTGAGGGCACCGGGGAGCTGTTTTTT. The chain carries TRBV12-3 or TRBV12-4 and TRBJ2-2; 12 bases line up with TRBD2. The CDR3 has 20 residues. The V segment lost 3 bases and the J segment 4 bases; nucleotides outside the gene matches: 15.

This clonotype was found a few times. The chain is built from TRBV2 and TRBJ1-6; 7 bases are shared with TRBD1. Germline V lookup: CDR1 SNHLY, CDR2 FYNNEI. CDR3 length: 13 residues. J was trimmed by 5 bases and V by 7 bases; bases with no gene match: 2. CDR3 region: CASKDRDNSPLHF. The DNA of the CDR3 is TGTGCCAGCAAAGACAGGGATAATTCACCCCTCCACTTT. Combining the CDR3 with reference TRBV2 and TRBJ1-6 gives the whole variable domain EPEVTQTPSHQVTQMGQEVILRCVPISNHLYFYWYRQILGQKVEFLVSFYNNEISEKSEIFDDQFSVERPDGSNFTLKIRSTKLEDSAMYFCASKDRDNSPLHFGNGTRLTVT.

The V gene is TRBV6-5, the J gene TRBJ2-7; TRBD2 is a possible D gene (5 bases). Per germline, CDR1 MNHEY and CDR2 SVGAGI. This CDR3 has 14 amino acids. With 0 bases removed from V and 2 bases from J, the gap between germline ends came to 8 bases. The CDR3: CASSYSRGAYEQYF. The CDR3 nucleotides are TGTGCCAGCAGTTACTCTCGGGGAGCCTACGAGCAGTACTTC.

The genes are TRBV29-1 and TRBJ2-5; a possible D gene is TRBD2 (5 bases). Germline lookup yields CDR1 SQVTM and CDR2 ANQGSEA. The V gene lost 0 bases and the J gene lost 5 bases, with 10 bases spanning the gap. CDR3 length: 13 amino acids. The CDR3 nucleotides read TGCAGCGTTGAAGAGTCCGGGGTTGAGACCCAGTACTTC. Translating it yields CSVEESGVETQYF.

V usage is TRBV20-1 and J usage is TRBJ2-7; 13 bases fit TRBD2. The CDR3 has 16 residues. The germline gives CDR1 DFQATT, CDR2 SNEGSKA (reference sequence). V was pared by 3 bases and J by 2 bases, with 7 bases of the junction left unmatched. This CDR3 reads CSARLELAGGAYEQYF. The CDR3 coding sequence is TGCAGTGCTAGGTTAGAACTAGCGGGGGGGGCCTACGAGCAGTACTTC.

V gene TRBV12-3 or TRBV12-4 combines with J gene TRBJ1-1; possibly TRBD1 for D (5 bases). CDR3 size: 13 residues. The V end lost 6 bases, the J end lost 1 base, and 9 bases lay between the germline ends. The CDR3 spells CASSLDKNTEAFF. CDR3 in DNA: TGTGCCAGCAGCCTGGACAAGAACACTGAAGCTTTCTTT.

The chain carries TRBV5-1 and TRBJ2-6, with D tentatively TRBD1 (6 bases). The CDR3 covers 16 residues. V was cut by 1 base and J by 0 bases, with 8 bases left in between. Germline lookup yields CDR1 SGHRS and CDR2 YFSETQ. The CDR3 loop is CASSLTGISGANVLTF. CDR3 bases: TGCGCCAGCAGCTTGACAGGGATCTCTGGGGCCAACGTCCTGACTTTC.

This clonotype has more than one count but fewer than ten. The chain combines TRBV24-1 with TRBJ2-7, with D uncertain. The germline V and J ends were trimmed by 4 bases and 6 bases, with 15 bases remaining between them. The germline gives CDR1 KGHDR, CDR2 SFDVKD. The CDR3 consists of 14 residues. CDR3 amino acids: CATSDPFGRPEQYF. CDR3 sequence (DNA): TGTGCCACCAGTGACCCGTTCGGAAGGCCCGAGCAGTACTTC.

The sample holds one count of this clonotype. CDR3 region: CAIARTGGYNEQFF. CDR3 coding DNA: TGTGCCATCGCGCGGACAGGGGGCTACAATGAGCAGTTCTTC. This chain uses TRBV12-3 or TRBV12-4 with TRBJ2-1, with TRBD1 matching over 10 bases. Trimming took 10 bases from V and 3 from J; bases not matched to a gene: 6. CDR3 length: 14 amino acids.